Listed here are 29 T cell receptor beta chains from one sample, sequenced in a study of blood T cells in healthy people across ages (dated by TCRdb to the mid-2010s). Receptor libraries were prepared by 5' RACE. Sequencing relied on an Illumina HiSeq 2500. A second PCR of about 7 to 12 cycles was run with a J-beta primer mix and a sample-barcoded 5' primer. TCRdb reanalyzed the raw reads on its own, using fastp at Q25 for trimming and MiXCR for clone calling, and kept in-frame beta chains. Identical CDR3 proteins give one entry, which carries the most common genes and DNA. The sample has 700,000 to 850,000 distinct CDR3 sequences on record, around 36% of them singletons. Approximately 13% of the sample belongs to the ten largest clones. Sequences were obtained from blood. The receptors stem from a man between 18 and 35 years old in good health.

V is TRBV18 and J is TRBJ1-1, with a tentative D call TRBD1 (5 bases). The CDR3 has 16 amino acids. The germline gives CDR1 KGHSH, CDR2 LQKENI. Trimming removed 3 bases from V and 0 bases from J, with 14 bases in between. This chain's CDR3 is CASSPLPGGVNTEAFF. Here the CDR3 DNA reads TGTGCCAGCTCACCTCTACCGGGGGGGGTGAACACTGAAGCTTTCTTT.

This clonotype is a singleton in its sample. The chain is built from TRBV5-4 and TRBJ2-1; D is undetermined. Near its end, the DNA agrees better with TRBJ2-7, so the J call may be wrong. Germline V gene sequence: CDR1 SGHNT, CDR2 YYREEE (reference sequence). The CDR3 spans 13 residues. The DNA of the CDR3 is TGTGCCAGCAGCTCGCCGGCCTACAATGAGCAGTACTTC. Protein sequence: CASSSPAYNEQYF.

This clonotype was seen at least ten times. The rearrangement joins TRBV5-1 to TRBJ2-1; TRBD2 aligns across 7 bases. This CDR3 is 16 amino acids long. Germline CDR1 reads SGHRS; CDR2 reads YFSETQ. V lost 1 base, J lost 5 bases, and 9 bases stayed unmatched. CDR3 loop: CASSLSGRGIDNEQFF. In DNA form, the CDR3 reads TGCGCCAGCAGCTTGTCCGGGCGGGGGATCGACAATGAGCAGTTCTTC.

There are many counts of this clonotype. The V gene is TRBV15, the J gene TRBJ2-7; D is undetermined. Per the germline V gene, CDR1 is LNHNV and CDR2 is YYDKDF (reference sequence). There are 16 residues in the CDR3. V was pared by 1 base and J by 4 bases, with 17 bases between. The CDR3 nucleotides are TGTGCCACCAGCAGAGTGGCAGACCATGATGAATACGAGCAGTACTTC. Protein sequence: CATSRVADHDEYEQYF.

This clonotype was counted many times. This chain connects TRBV5-1 to TRBJ2-3, with D unclear. This CDR3 region has 13 residues. Trimming cost V 0 bases and J 5 bases, with 7 bases left between them. Germline V lookup: CDR1 SGHRS, CDR2 YFSETQ. CDR3 sequence reads: CASSLGNGDTQYF. The CDR3 DNA reads as TGCGCCAGCAGCTTGGGGAACGGAGATACGCAGTATTTT.

The chain has TRBV27 and TRBJ1-2, with D possibly TRBD1 on 5 matching bases. This CDR3 region has 14 residues. The germline V gene has CDR1 MNHEY and CDR2 SMNVEV (reference sequence). Between the trimmed V and J ends, which lost 4 bases and 3 bases, there was a span of 12 bases. CDR3 residues: CASSSRARDYGYTF. The CDR3 DNA reads TGTGCCAGCAGTTCACGGGCCAGGGACTATGGCTACACCTTC.

This clonotype was seen more than once but under ten times. This rearrangement joins TRBV19 to TRBJ2-1; 8 nucleotides line up with TRBD2. CDR3 length: 14 residues. The germline V gene has CDR1 LNHDA and CDR2 SQIVND (reference sequence). Unmatched junction bases numbered 8, after V lost 7 bases and J lost 6 bases. DNA of the CDR3: TGTGCCAGTACCACGGGACTAGAAGGCAATGAGCAGTTCTTC. This translates into CASTTGLEGNEQFF.

The chain is built from TRBV7-8 and TRBJ1-4, with D unresolved. The CDR3 length is 14 residues. V was pared by 5 bases and J by 6 bases, with 13 bases between. Germline assignment: CDR1 SGHVS and CDR2 FQNEAQ. The chain's CDR3 is CASSPRTTDEKLFF. In DNA, the CDR3 is TGTGCCAGCAGCCCTCGAACGACGGATGAAAAACTGTTTTTT.

With regard to this clonotype: This may arise from a read error, as a much more abundant clone is one base away. The V call is TRBV29-1, the J call TRBJ2-5, with no clear D. Germline V gene data show CDR1 as SQVTM and CDR2 as ANQGSEA. The CDR3 loop spans 11 amino acids. The CDR3 DNA is TGCAGCATTGACCTAGGGGAGACCCAGTACTTC. Encoded protein: CSIDLGETQYF.

This clonotype was recorded a few times. The chain links TRBV7-3 to TRBJ2-7, with D maybe TRBD1 (6 bases). Germline V gives CDR1 SGHTA, CDR2 FQGTGA. This CDR3 contains 19 residues. Trimming left V 3 bases short and J 4 bases short, with 28 bases between. The CDR3 DNA reads as TGTGCCAGCAGCTTGTTATCGGACAATGGTTCAGGGGTCCCGTACGAGCAGTACTTC. It yields the protein CASSLLSDNGSGVPYEQYF.

The chain links TRBV9 to TRBJ2-7, with D perhaps TRBD1 (6 bases). CDR3 length equals 15 residues. Between the trimmed V and J ends, which lost 6 bases and 7 bases, there was a span of 23 bases. In germline, CDR1 is SGDLS, CDR2 YYNGEE. The CDR3 DNA follows: TGTGCCAGCACCTCATCAGGGGACGCCTACAATGAGCAGTACTTC. Residues: CASTSSGDAYNEQYF.

Of note for this clonotype: A read error may be the cause here, since a much bigger clone is one base away. The chain combines TRBV12-3 or TRBV12-4 with TRBJ2-7, with TRBD1 as a possible D gene (6 bases). The CDR3 runs to 14 residues. CDR3 bases: TGTGCCAACAGTCCCCGGGACAACCTCTACGAGCAGTACTTC. It yields the protein CANSPRDNLYEQYF.

To note about this clonotype: The junction departs from the called germline gene at one end, perhaps through a read error. The chain uses TRBV14 and TRBJ1-1, with 8 bases lining up with TRBD1. Germline CDR1 is SGHDN and CDR2 is FVKESK. The CDR3 runs to 12 residues. Written as DNA, the CDR3 is TGTACCAGCAGCCAAGACAGGGGTCAGGCTTTCTTT. Translating it yields CTSSQDRGQAFF.

The sample holds a few counts of this clonotype. One end of the junction does not line up with germline, which may come from a read error. The chain is built from TRBV12-3 or TRBV12-4 and TRBJ2-1; 12 nucleotides agree with TRBD2. The CDR3 length is 13 residues. In DNA form, the CDR3 reads TGTGCCAGCAGTGTAGCGGGACTAGCGGGGCAGTTCTTC. Its protein product is CASSVAGLAGQFF.

A note on this clonotype: Just one base apart from a much larger clone, this may be a read error. CDR3 DNA sequence: TGCAGTGTCCGGACCCTAGGGACAGGGGACAAAAATGAGCAGTACTTC. Amino acid sequence: CSVRTLGTGDKNEQYF. The chain carries TRBV20-1 and TRBJ2-5, with TRBD1 matching over 10 bases. In germline, CDR1 is DFQATT, CDR2 SNEGSKA (reference sequence). V lost 7 bases to trimming and J lost 11 bases; unmatched junction nucleotides: 22. The CDR3 sequence is 16 residues long.

This chain connects TRBV9 to TRBJ2-3; no reliable D call. CDR3 length: 14 residues. Trimming removed 3 bases at V and 2 bases at J, with 10 bases between. Germline values: CDR1 SGDLS, CDR2 YYNGEE. CDR3 loop: CASSERRTTDTQYF. The DNA for the CDR3 is TGTGCCAGCAGCGAGAGACGGACCACAGATACGCAGTATTTT.

This sequence joins TRBV20-1 and TRBJ2-1; D might be TRBD2 (5 bases). The closer fit of TRBJ2-7 to the DNA end suggests the J call may be wrong. The CDR3 contains 14 residues. Per the germline V gene, CDR1 is DFQATT and CDR2 is SNEGSKA (reference sequence). The chain's CDR3 is CSAPSGPFYNEQYF. The DNA of the CDR3 is TGCAGTGCTCCGAGCGGTCCCTTTTACAATGAGCAGTACTTC.

V usage is TRBV4-1 and J usage is TRBJ2-3, with D tentatively TRBD2 (7 bases). V shed 1 base and J shed 2 bases, with 16 bases lying between them. The CDR3 has 17 residues. The germline V gene has CDR1 MGHRA and CDR2 YSYEKL. In DNA form, the CDR3 reads TGCGCCAGCAGCCAAGGATTGGGAGGGGGACCCACAGATACGCAGTATTTT. Its protein product is CASSQGLGGGPTDTQYF.

The sample holds a few counts of this clonotype. A much larger clone differs from this one at a single base, so this may be a read error. This sequence joins TRBV4-1 and TRBJ1-2, with D perhaps matching TRBD1 (5 bases). The CDR3 length is 15 residues. Per the germline V gene, CDR1 is MGHRA and CDR2 is YSYEKL. This CDR3 reads CAGSQGEEQLYGYTF. Written as DNA, the CDR3 is TGCGCCGGCAGCCAAGGGGAGGAACAGCTCTATGGCTACACCTTC.

This chain joins TRBV7-2 and TRBJ1-1; D is ambiguous. The CDR3 is 14 amino acids. V was cut by 8 bases and J by 0 bases, with 13 bases left in between. Germline V gene sequence: CDR1 SGHTA, CDR2 FQGNSA. The CDR3 DNA follows: TGTGCCAGCGGACGGGCGGGAGTGAACACTGAAGCTTTCTTT. Translation: CASGRAGVNTEAFF.

This clonotype was recorded at least ten times. This chain uses TRBV6-6 with TRBJ1-5; 8 nucleotides agree with TRBD1. After removal of 5 bases from V and 7 bases from J, the junction contained 4 bases not matched to a gene. The CDR3 covers 13 residues. Germline V gene lookup returns CDR1 MNHNY and CDR2 SVGAGI (reference sequence). The CDR3 bases are TGTGCCAGCAGTCCCGGACAGGGACAGCCCCAGCATTTT. Translation gives CASSPGQGQPQHF.

The sample holds a few counts of this clonotype. The chain is built from TRBV7-8 and TRBJ2-1; 14 bases line up with TRBD2. CDR1 SGHVS and CDR2 FQNEAQ come from the germline V gene. The CDR3 length is 15 residues. Trimming removed 5 bases from V and 8 bases from J; junction bases left unmatched: 5. Here the CDR3 DNA reads TGTGCCAGCAGCCTGGGACTAGCGGGGGACGATGAGCAGTTCTTC. As protein: CASSLGLAGDDEQFF.

This clonotype has more than one count but fewer than ten. The V and J genes are TRBV18 and TRBJ1-5; tentative D call: TRBD1 (5 bases). The CDR3 contains 16 residues. The V end lost 0 bases, the J end lost 1 base, and 10 bases lay between the germline ends. Germline CDR1 is KGHSH and CDR2 is LQKENI. CDR3 residues: CASSPPGVLSNQPQHF. In DNA, the CDR3 is TGTGCCAGCTCACCACCAGGGGTGTTGAGCAATCAGCCCCAGCATTTT.

This chain links TRBV20-1 with TRBJ1-4, with TRBD1 as a possible D gene (5 bases). This CDR3 region has 15 residues. With 6 bases removed from V and 5 bases from J, the gap between germline ends came to 19 bases. Germline V lookup: CDR1 DFQATT, CDR2 SNEGSKA (reference sequence). Here the CDR3 DNA reads TGCAGTGCCTTCTCGGGACGGTCCCTCAATGAAAAACTGTTTTTT. The encoded protein is CSAFSGRSLNEKLFF.

This clonotype was detected many times. This chain joins TRBV5-1 and TRBJ2-7; possible D gene TRBD2, 5 bases. Germline values: CDR1 SGHRS, CDR2 YFSETQ. CDR3 length: 13 residues. The V end lost 0 bases, the J end lost 7 bases, and 11 bases lay between the germline ends. The CDR3 sequence is CASSLDPGSEQYF. CDR3 coding DNA: TGCGCCAGCAGCTTGGATCCGGGGAGTGAGCAGTACTTC.

V and J are TRBV7-9 and TRBJ2-5; 10 positions agree with TRBD2. Germline assignment: CDR1 SEHNR and CDR2 FQNEAQ (reference sequence). V dropped 6 bases and J dropped 5; count of bases not matched to a gene: 9. CDR3 length: 15 amino acids. Here the CDR3 reads CASSFGRAGGETQYF. CDR3 DNA sequence: TGTGCCAGCAGTTTCGGACGAGCGGGGGGGGAGACCCAGTACTTC.

The CDR3 DNA is TGTGCCATCAGTTGGGAGGGAGAGGACACAACTGAAGCTTTCTTT. It specifies CAISWEGEDTTEAFF. The chain combines TRBV10-3 with TRBJ1-1; maybe TRBD1 (5 bases). With 5 bases removed from V and 5 bases from J, the gap between germline ends came to 18 bases. The CDR3 extends over 15 amino acids. Per germline, CDR1 ENHRY and CDR2 SYGVKD.

This clonotype has a handful of counts. This rearrangement joins TRBV7-3 to TRBJ2-3; D not certain. Germline V CDR1 and CDR2: SGHTA, FQGTGA. Deletions cut 3 bases from V and 0 bases from J, with 13 bases between. This CDR3 has 16 amino acids. DNA of the CDR3: TGTGCCAGCAGCTTTAGGGCGGAGTCTAGCACAGATACGCAGTATTTT. Its translation: CASSFRAESSTDTQYF. Variable domain in full (rest from reference TRBV7-3 and TRBJ2-3): GAGVSQTPSNKVTEKGKYVELRCDPISGHTALYWYRQSLGQGPEFLIYFQGTGAADDSGLPNDRFFAVRPEGSVSTLKIQRTERGDSAVYLCASSFRAESSTDTQYFGPGTRLTVL.

The V and J genes are TRBV20-1 and TRBJ2-1; 7 bases agree with TRBD1. Germline V gene data show CDR1 as DFQATT and CDR2 as SNEGSKA (reference sequence). This CDR3 comprises 20 residues. Trimming cost V 3 bases and J 8 bases; bases outside gene matches: 28. The CDR3 coding sequence is TGCAGTGCTAGTTCTTATCGGAAACCTCATGGACAGGTTTTACTGCATGAGCAGTTCTTC. It codes for CSASSYRKPHGQVLLHEQFF.